The rows below give T cell receptor beta chains drawn from one sample of a study of blood T cells in healthy people across ages. TCRdb redid the calling of the 5' RACE reads with MiXCR, one entry per CDR3 protein. Here the sample spans about 1,000,000 distinct CDR3 sequences, 35% to 50% being singletons. Input material: blood. Receptor source: an older woman in good health. The CDR3 runs from the conserved cysteine through the conserved F or W. D genes are given only for firm matches. Clone size is not always given. Where it is, it says once, few, many or a class for expanded clones.

few TRBJ1-4 16 . TRBV4-2 TGTGCCAGCAGCCAAAGACGGATTGCAACTAATGAAAAACTGTTTTTT CASSQRRIATNEKLFF
. TRBJ2-7 13 . TRBV5-1 TGCGCCAGCAGCCCCTCCTCCGTCTACGAGCAGTACTTC CASSPSSVYEQYF
. TRBJ2-3 16 . TRBV27 TGTGCCAGCAGTTCCCCGGGGGATGGTCACTTAAATACGCAGTATTTT CASSSPGDGHLNTQYF
. TRBJ2-1 15 TRBD2 TRBV12-3/TRBV12-4 TGTGCCAGCAGTCCCAGGAGGGCGGGAGACAATGAGCAGTTCTTC CASSPRRAGDNEQFF
. TRBJ1-4 18 . TRBV21-1 TGTGCCAGCTTCACCACAAATACCCCAGGGGCGACTAATGAAAAACTGTTTTTT CASFTTNTPGATNEKLFF
. TRBJ2-1 15 . TRBV14 TGTGCCAGCAGCCCTCGTGGCGCCCGCTACAATGAGCAGTTCTTC CASSPRGARYNEQFF
. TRBJ2-7 15 . TRBV27 TGTGCCAGCAGTTTACGGGGTAGGGCTTACTACGAGCAGTACTTC CASSLRGRAYYEQYF
. TRBJ2-5 14 . TRBV7-9 TGTGCCAGCAGCCCCAACGGGACCCCAGAGACCCAGTACTTC CASSPNGTPETQYF
. TRBJ2-1 15 TRBD2 TRBV20-1 TGCAGTGCCCCACGCCCGACTAGCGGGCGGTATGAGCAGTTCTTC CSAPRPTSGRYEQFF
few TRBJ2-3 14 TRBD1 TRBV7-9 TGTGCCAGCCGCTGGGACAGTAGCACAGATACGCAGTATTTT CASRWDSSTDTQYF
. TRBJ2-1 16 . TRBV12-3/TRBV12-4 TGTGCCAGCATAACAACGGAGGGGAGGTTTTACAATGAGCAGTTCTTC CASITTEGRFYNEQFF
. TRBJ1-5 14 TRBD1 TRBV6-2/TRBV6-3 TGTGCCAGCAGTCAGGGGACAGGGCCTCAGCCCCAGCATTTT CASSQGTGPQPQHF
. TRBJ1-6 16 . TRBV18 TGTGCCAGCTCACCGGTCTCAGGGTTGAGGAATTCACCCCTCCACTTT CASSPVSGLRNSPLHF
. TRBJ2-5 15 . TRBV5-6 TGTGCCAGCAGCCTTCTTCTGAGACAGGTAGAGACCCAGTACTTC CASSLLLRQVETQYF
few TRBJ2-5 13 . TRBV28 TGTGCCAGCCGACGAGGGGGGGGAGAGACCCAGTACTTC CASRRGGGETQYF
few TRBJ2-7 13 TRBD1 TRBV29-1 TGCAGTGTGGGGACAGACATTCCCTACGAGCAGTACTTC CSVGTDIPYEQYF
. TRBJ2-1 17 TRBD1 TRBV7-9 TGTGCCAGCACCCCACCTCCGGTCAGGGGGAACTACAATGAGCAGTTCTTC CASTPPPVRGNYNEQFF
. TRBJ2-7 17 TRBD1 TRBV7-2 TGTGCCAGCAGCCCGCGCGGACAGGCGGCGAGTCCCTACGAGCAGTACTTC CASSPRGQAASPYEQYF
. TRBJ2-1 16 TRBD2 TRBV29-1 TGCAGCGTTGAAACTCTAGCGGGAGCAAGCTACAATGAGCAGTTCTTC CSVETLAGASYNEQFF
. TRBJ1-6 16 . TRBV4-1 TGCGCCAGCAGCCATGCTACGAGCTCCTATAATTCACCCCTCCACTTT CASSHATSSYNSPLHF
few TRBJ2-7 15 . TRBV7-2 TGTGCCAGCAGCTTATGGATCAGGGCGGACAACGAGCAGTACTTC CASSLWIRADNEQYF
. TRBJ2-1 14 . TRBV20-1 TGCAGTGCTAGTGGCAGGGGCGGGGTAAATGAGCAGTTCTTC CSASGRGGVNEQFF
few TRBJ2-5 13 . TRBV10-3 TGTGCCATCAGTGGCGAGGGTCGGGAGACCCAGTACTTC CAISGEGRETQYF
. TRBJ2-7 15 TRBD1 TRBV12-3/TRBV12-4 TGTGCCAGCAGTAACTCGGACAGGAAGTCCTACGAGCAGTACTTC CASSNSDRKSYEQYF
. TRBJ2-7 13 TRBD1 TRBV29-1 TGCAGCGTTAACAGGGGAAACGCCTACGAGCAGTACTTC CSVNRGNAYEQYF
. TRBJ1-5 15 . TRBV5-1 TGTGCCAGCAGTCTGACAGGTTATAGCAATCAGCCCCAGCATTTT CASSLTGYSNQPQHF
few TRBJ2-7 13 . TRBV29-1 TGCAGCGTGGGGGTGGGAGGCACTCACGAGCAGTACTTC CSVGVGGTHEQYF
few TRBJ2-7 15 TRBD1 TRBV4-2 TGTGCCAGCAGCCAAGGGGACAGGGGAGCCTACGAGCAGTACTTC CASSQGDRGAYEQYF
. TRBJ1-2 14 . TRBV7-9 TGTGCCAGCAGCCGCCCGGGGGGGGAAAATGGCTACACCTTC CASSRPGGENGYTF
once TRBJ2-5 15 . TRBV20-1 TGCAGTGCTAGGGGTTTCGACGGACGTTTGGAGACCCAGTACTTC CSARGFDGRLETQYF
many TRBJ2-7 13 TRBD2 TRBV29-1 TGCAGCGTTGAAGATGTCCTAGCGGGAGGGCAGTACTTC CSVEDVLAGGQYF
. TRBJ2-1 17 . TRBV27 TGTGCCAGCAGTTCGTACTGGGGAGAACGCTCCTACAATGAGCAGTTCTTC CASSSYWGERSYNEQFF
. TRBJ1-1 15 . TRBV9 TGTGCCAGCAGCCGGCAGGGAGGCCCGAACACTGAAGCTTTCTTT CASSRQGGPNTEAFF
. TRBJ2-5 16 TRBD1 TRBV6-6 TGTGCCAGCAGTTACACCCCCCGGGGACAGCAAGAGACCCAGTACTTC CASSYTPRGQQETQYF
. TRBJ2-7 15 . TRBV27 TGTGCCAGCACGACATTGGACTCCGGGAAGTACGAGCAGTACTTC CASTTLDSGKYEQYF
. TRBJ1-3 15 . TRBV6-2/TRBV6-3 TGTGCCAGCAGTTTCTCCTGGGGCTCTGGAAACACCATATATTTT CASSFSWGSGNTIYF
. TRBJ1-1 14 . TRBV2 TGTGCCAGCAGGGCGATGGGGGGGCGAACTGAAGCTTTCTTT CASRAMGGRTEAFF
. TRBJ2-1 14 TRBD2 TRBV6-5 TGTGCCAGCAGTTACAAGTTCGGGGGGGATGAGGAGTTCTTC CASSYKFGGDEEFF
. TRBJ1-1 11 . TRBV29-1 TGCAGCGTCAACAGAAACACTGAAGCTTTCTTT CSVNRNTEAFF
. TRBJ2-7 13 . TRBV6-5 TGTGCCACCAGGTTAGCGACGCCCTACGAGCAGTACTTC CATRLATPYEQYF